This TCR beta chain was sequenced for a study of cytomegalovirus exposure and HLA in healthy donors. Germline values: CDR1 MNHEY, CDR2 SVGAGI. V was pared by 6 bases and J by 9 bases, with 9 bases of the junction left unmatched. This CDR3 comprises 13 residues. The primer mix had 60 Vbeta and 13 Jbeta primers. TCRdb's table, derived via immunoSEQ multiplex PCR, lists solely in-frame clones and lacks some. The repertoire has around 190,000 clones, around 75% of them found once; the top ten carry roughly 1.5%. Sample: PBMCs. The J gene is TRBJ1-1, the V gene TRBV6-5; 8 nucleotides align to TRBD1. The TCR sequence derives from a woman in her forties or fifties in good health and CMV-seronegative. The CDR3 nucleotides are TGTGCCAGCAGGGTTGGACAGGGTTTTAAAGCTTTCTTT. Translation gives CASRVGQGFKAFF.